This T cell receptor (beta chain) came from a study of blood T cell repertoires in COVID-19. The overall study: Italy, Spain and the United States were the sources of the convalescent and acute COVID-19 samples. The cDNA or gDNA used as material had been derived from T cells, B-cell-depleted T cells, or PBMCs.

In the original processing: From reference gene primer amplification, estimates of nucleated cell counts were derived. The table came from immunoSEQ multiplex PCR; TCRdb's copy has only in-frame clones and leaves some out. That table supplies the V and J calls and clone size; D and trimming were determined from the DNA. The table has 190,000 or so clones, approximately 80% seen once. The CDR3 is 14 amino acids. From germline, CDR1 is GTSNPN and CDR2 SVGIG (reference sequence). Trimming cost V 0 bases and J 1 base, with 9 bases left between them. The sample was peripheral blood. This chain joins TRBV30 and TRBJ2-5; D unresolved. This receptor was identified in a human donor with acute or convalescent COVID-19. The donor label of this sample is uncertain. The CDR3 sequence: CAWSVRFAQETQYF. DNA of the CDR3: TGTGCCTGGAGTGTCAGGTTTGCCCAAGAGACCCAGTACTTC.